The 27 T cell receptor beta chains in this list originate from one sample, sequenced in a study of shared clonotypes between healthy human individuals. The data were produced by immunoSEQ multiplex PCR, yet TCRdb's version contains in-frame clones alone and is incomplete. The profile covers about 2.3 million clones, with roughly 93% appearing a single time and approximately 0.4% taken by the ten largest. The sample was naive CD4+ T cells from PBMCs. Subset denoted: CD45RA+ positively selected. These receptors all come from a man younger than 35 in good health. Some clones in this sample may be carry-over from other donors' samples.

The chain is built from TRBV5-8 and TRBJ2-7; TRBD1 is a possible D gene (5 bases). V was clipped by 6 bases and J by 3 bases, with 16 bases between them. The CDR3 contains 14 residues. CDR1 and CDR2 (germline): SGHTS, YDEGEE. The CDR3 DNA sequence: TGTGCCAGCACCTACCGACAGAGGAACTACGAGCAGTACTTC. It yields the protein CASTYRQRNYEQYF. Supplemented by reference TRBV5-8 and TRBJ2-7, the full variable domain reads EAGVTQSPTHLIKTRGQQATLRCSPISGHTSVYWYQQALGLGLQFLLWYDEGEERNRGNFPPRFSGRQFPNYSSELNVNALELEDSALYLCASTYRQRNYEQYFGPGTRLTVT.

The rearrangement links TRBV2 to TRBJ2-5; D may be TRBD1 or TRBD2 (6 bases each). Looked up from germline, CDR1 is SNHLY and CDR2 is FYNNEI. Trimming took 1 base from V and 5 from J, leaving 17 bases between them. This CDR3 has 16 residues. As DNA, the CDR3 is TGTGCCAGCAGTGAAGTAGGAAGGGGGAGGCAGGAGACCCAGTACTTC. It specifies CASSEVGRGRQETQYF.

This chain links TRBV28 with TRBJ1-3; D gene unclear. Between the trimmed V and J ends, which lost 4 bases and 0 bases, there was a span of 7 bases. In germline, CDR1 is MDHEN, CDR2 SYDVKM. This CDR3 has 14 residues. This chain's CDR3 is CASSSSGSGNTIYF. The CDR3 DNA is TGTGCCAGCAGTTCTAGCGGCTCTGGAAACACCATATATTTT.

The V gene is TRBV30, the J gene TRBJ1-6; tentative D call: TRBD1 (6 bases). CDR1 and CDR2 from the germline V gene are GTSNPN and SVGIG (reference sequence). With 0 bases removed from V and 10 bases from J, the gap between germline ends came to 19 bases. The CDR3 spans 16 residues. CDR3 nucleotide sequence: TGTGCCTGGAGTGTAAACCGACGGCCAGGGGAGTCACCCCTCCACTTT. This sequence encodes CAWSVNRRPGESPLHF.

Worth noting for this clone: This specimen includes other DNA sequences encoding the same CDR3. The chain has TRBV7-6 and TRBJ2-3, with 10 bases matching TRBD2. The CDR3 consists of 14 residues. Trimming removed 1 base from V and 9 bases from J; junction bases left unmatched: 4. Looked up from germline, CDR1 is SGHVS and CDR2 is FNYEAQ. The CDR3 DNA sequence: TGTGCCAGCAGCTTAGGTCTAGCGGGAGACACGCAGTATTTT. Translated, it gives CASSLGLAGDTQYF. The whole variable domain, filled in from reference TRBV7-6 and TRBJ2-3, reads GAGVSQSPRYKVTKRGQDVALRCDPISGHVSLYWYRQALGQGPEFLTYFNYEAQQDKSGLPNDRFSAERPEGSISTLTIQRTEQRDSAMYRCASSLGLAGDTQYFGPGTRLTVL.

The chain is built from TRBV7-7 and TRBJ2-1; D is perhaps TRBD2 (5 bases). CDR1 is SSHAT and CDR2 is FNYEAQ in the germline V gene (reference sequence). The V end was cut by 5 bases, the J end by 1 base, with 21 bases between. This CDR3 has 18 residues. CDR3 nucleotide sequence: TGTGCCAGCAGCAAACCCGTCGGCAAGTGGACTTCCTACAATGAGCAGTTCTTC. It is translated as CASSKPVGKWTSYNEQFF. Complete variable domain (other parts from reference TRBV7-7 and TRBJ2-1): GAGVSQSPRYKVTKRGQDVTLRCDPISSHATLYWYQQALGQGPEFLTYFNYEAQPDKSGLPSDRFSAERPEGSISTLTIQRTEQRDSAMYRCASSKPVGKWTSYNEQFFGPGTRLTVL.

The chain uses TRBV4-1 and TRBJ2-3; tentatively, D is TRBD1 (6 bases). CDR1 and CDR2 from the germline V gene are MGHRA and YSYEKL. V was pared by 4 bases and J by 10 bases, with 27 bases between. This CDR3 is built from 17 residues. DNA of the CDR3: TGCGCCAGCAGCCCTTTCTACGGGACACAATCCTTCCGACCGCAGTATTTT. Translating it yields CASSPFYGTQSFRPQYF.

CDR3 coding DNA: TGTGCCAGCAGTTCCCCAGACCGCAAAAAAGCTTTCTTT. Its protein product is CASSSPDRKKAFF. The gene calls are TRBV27 and TRBJ1-1; D not certain. CDR3 length equals 13 residues. V lost 4 bases and J 9 bases, leaving 15 bases between the germline ends. Germline V lookup: CDR1 MNHEY, CDR2 SMNVEV (reference sequence).

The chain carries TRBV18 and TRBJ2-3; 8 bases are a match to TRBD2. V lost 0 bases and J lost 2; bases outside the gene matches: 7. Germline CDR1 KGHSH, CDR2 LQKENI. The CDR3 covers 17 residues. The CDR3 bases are TGTGCCAGCTCACCACCTGGAAGTAGCGGGAACACAGATACGCAGTATTTT. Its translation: CASSPPGSSGNTDTQYF.

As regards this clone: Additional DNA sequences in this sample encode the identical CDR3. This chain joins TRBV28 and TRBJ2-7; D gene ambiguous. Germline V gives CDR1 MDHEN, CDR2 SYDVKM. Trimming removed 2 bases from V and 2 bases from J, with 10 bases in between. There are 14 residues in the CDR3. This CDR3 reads CASSLGPPPYEQYF. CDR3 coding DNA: TGTGCCAGCAGTTTAGGCCCGCCCCCCTACGAGCAGTACTTC. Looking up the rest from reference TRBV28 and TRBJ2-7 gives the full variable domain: DVKVTQSSRYLVKRTGEKVFLECVQDMDHENMFWYRQDPGLGLRLIYFSYDVKMKEKGDIPEGYSVSREKKERFSLILESASTNQTSMYLCASSLGPPPYEQYFGPGTRLTVT.

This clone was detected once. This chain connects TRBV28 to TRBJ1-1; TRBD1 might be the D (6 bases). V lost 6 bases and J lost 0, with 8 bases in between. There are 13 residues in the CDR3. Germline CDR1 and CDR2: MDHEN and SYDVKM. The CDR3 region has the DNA TGTGCCAGCAGGGACAGCATGAACACTGAAGCTTTCTTT. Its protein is CASRDSMNTEAFF.

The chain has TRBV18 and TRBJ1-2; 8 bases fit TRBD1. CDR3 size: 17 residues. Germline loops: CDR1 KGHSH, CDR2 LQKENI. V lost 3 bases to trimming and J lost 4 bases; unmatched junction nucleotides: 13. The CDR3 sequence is CASSPPGTGTGVYGYTF. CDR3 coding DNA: TGTGCCAGCTCACCTCCTGGGACCGGGACAGGAGTCTATGGCTACACCTTC.

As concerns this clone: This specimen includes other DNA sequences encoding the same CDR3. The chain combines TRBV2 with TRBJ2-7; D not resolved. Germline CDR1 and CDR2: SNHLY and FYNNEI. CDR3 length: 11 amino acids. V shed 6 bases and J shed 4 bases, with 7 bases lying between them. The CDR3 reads CASREPYEQYF. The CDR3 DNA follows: TGTGCCAGCAGAGAACCGTACGAGCAGTACTTC.

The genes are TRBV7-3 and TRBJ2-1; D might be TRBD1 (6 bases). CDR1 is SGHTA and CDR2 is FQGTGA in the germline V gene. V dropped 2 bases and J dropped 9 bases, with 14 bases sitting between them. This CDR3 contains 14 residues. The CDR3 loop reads CASSLLSQGGEQFF. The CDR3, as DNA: TGTGCCAGCAGCTTATTGTCACAGGGCGGTGAGCAGTTCTTC.

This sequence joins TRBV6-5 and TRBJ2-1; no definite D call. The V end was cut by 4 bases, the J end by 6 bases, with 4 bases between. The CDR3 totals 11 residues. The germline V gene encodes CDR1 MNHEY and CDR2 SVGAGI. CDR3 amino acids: CASSFSNEQFF. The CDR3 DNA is TGTGCCAGCAGTTTTTCCAATGAGCAGTTCTTC.

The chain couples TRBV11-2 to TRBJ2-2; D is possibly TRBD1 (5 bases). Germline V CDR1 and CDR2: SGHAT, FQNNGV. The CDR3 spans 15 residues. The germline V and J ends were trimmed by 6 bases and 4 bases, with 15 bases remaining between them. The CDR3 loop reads CASSHTGLGTGELFF. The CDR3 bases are TGTGCCAGCAGTCACACAGGCTTGGGCACCGGGGAGCTGTTTTTT. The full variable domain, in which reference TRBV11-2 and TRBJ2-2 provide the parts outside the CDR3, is EAGVAQSPRYKIIEKRQSVAFWCNPISGHATLYWYQQILGQGPKLLIQFQNNGVVDDSQLPKDRFSAERLKGVDSTLKIQPAKLEDSAVYLCASSHTGLGTGELFFGEGSRLTVL.

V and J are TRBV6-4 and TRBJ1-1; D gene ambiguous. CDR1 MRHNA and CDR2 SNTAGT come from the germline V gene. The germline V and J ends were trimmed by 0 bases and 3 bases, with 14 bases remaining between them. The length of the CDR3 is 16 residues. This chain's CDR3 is CASSDSIGPGDTEAFF. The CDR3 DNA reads TGTGCCAGCAGTGACTCGATCGGCCCGGGAGACACTGAAGCTTTCTTT.

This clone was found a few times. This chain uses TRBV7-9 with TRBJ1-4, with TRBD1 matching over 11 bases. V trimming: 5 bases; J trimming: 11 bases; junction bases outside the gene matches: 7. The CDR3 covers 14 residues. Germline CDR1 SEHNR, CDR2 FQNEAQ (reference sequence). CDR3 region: CASSTGQGAIKLFF. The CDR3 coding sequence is TGTGCCAGCAGCACAGGACAGGGGGCGATTAAACTGTTTTTT.

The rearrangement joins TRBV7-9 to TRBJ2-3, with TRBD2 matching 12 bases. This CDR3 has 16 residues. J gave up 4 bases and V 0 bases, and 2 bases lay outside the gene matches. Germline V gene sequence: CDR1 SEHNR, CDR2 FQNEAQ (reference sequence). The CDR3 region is CASSLALAGGPDTQYF. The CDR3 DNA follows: TGTGCCAGCAGCTTAGCGCTAGCGGGAGGGCCAGATACGCAGTATTTT.

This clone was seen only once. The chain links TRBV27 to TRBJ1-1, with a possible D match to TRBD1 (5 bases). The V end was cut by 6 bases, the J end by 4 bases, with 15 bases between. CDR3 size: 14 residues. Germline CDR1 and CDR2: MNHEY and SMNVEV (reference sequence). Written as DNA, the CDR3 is TGTGCCAGCAGCCTCTACAGGTTGAGCACTGAAGCTTTCTTT. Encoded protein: CASSLYRLSTEAFF.

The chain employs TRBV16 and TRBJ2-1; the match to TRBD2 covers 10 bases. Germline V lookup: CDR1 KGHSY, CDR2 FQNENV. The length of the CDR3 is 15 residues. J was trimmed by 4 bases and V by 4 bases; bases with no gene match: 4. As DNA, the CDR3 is TGTGCCAGCAGCCCCGGACTAGCGGCGTACAATGAGCAGTTCTTC. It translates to CASSPGLAAYNEQFF.

The DNA for the CDR3 is TGTGCCAGCAGTGGAGACAGGGTCGATTGGTCCTACAATGAGCAGTTCTTC. Protein: CASSGDRVDWSYNEQFF. V is TRBV6-1 and J is TRBJ2-1, with 7 bases lining up with TRBD1. V was pared by 4 bases and J by 1 base, with 10 bases of the junction left unmatched. CDR3 length: 17 amino acids. CDR1 and CDR2 (germline): MNHNS, SASEGT.

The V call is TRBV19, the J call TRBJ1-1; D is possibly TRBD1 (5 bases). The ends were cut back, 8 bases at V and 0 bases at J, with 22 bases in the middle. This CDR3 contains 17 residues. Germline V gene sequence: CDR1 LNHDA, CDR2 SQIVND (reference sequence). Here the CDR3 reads CASLSGARRTMNTEAFF. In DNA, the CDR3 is TGTGCCAGTCTGAGTGGGGCCCGCAGGACCATGAACACTGAAGCTTTCTTT.

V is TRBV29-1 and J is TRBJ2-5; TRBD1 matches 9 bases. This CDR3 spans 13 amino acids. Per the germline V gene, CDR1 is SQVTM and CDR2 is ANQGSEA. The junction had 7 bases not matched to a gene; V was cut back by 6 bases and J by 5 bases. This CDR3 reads CSVTGGAAETQYF. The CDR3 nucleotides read TGCAGCGTAACAGGGGGCGCTGCGGAGACCCAGTACTTC. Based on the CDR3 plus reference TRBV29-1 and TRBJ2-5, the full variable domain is SAVISQKPSRDICQRGTSLTIQCQVDSQVTMMFWYRQQPGQSLTLIATANQGSEATYESGFVIDKFPISRPNLTFSTLTVSNMSPEDSSIYLCSVTGGAAETQYFGPGTRLLVL.

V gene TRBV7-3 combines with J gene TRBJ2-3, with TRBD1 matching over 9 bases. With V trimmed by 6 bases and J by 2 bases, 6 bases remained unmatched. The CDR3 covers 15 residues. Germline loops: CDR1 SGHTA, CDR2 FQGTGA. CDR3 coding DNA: TGTGCCAGCAGATCTAGGGACAGGGACACAGATACGCAGTATTTT. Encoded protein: CASRSRDRDTDTQYF.

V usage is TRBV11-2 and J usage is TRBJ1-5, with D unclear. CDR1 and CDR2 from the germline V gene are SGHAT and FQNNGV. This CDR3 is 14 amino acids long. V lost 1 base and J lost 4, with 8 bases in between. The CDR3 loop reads CASSLASPNQPQHF. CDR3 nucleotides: TGTGCCAGCAGCTTAGCGTCACCGAATCAGCCCCAGCATTTT.

CDR3 in DNA: TGTGCCTGGAGTTTGGGAGTAGACACCGGGGAGCTGTTTTTT. Amino acid sequence: CAWSLGVDTGELFF. The chain uses TRBV30 and TRBJ2-2, with a possible D match to TRBD2 (5 bases). Trimming removed 2 bases from V and 3 bases from J, with 10 bases in between. The CDR3 loop spans 14 amino acids. Germline CDR1 and CDR2: GTSNPN and SVGIG (reference sequence).